The 24 T cell receptor beta chains below were found in one sample sequenced in a study of T cell changes during pregnancy in multiple sclerosis. Generated by immunoSEQ multiplex PCR, the TCRdb table keeps only in-frame clones and is missing some. The sample carries approximately 100,000 clones, about 94% recorded once. The material sequenced was peripheral blood, taken before pregnancy. Receptor source: a female donor with multiple sclerosis, enrolled in a pregnancy study.

The rearrangement links TRBV28 to TRBJ1-2; D gene ambiguous. Germline V gene lookup returns CDR1 MDHEN and CDR2 SYDVKM. V was shortened by 6 bases and J by 1 base, with 6 bases between the two germline ends. The CDR3 has 12 amino acids. The CDR3: CASSTVNYGYTF. The CDR3 bases are TGTGCCAGCAGCACAGTTAACTATGGCTACACCTTC.

The chain joins TRBV6-1 to TRBJ1-1; no firm D call. The germline V and J ends were trimmed by 4 bases and 0 bases, with 3 bases remaining between them. This CDR3 has 12 amino acids. Germline V gene lookup returns CDR1 MNHNS and CDR2 SASEGT. CDR3 coding DNA: TGTGCCAGCAGTGCAGTGAACACTGAAGCTTTCTTT. Translation gives CASSAVNTEAFF.

This sequence joins TRBV5-1 and TRBJ2-1; D might be TRBD1 (5 bases). Trimming removed 1 base at V and 7 bases at J, with 12 bases between. The CDR3 is 14 amino acids. The germline gives CDR1 SGHRS, CDR2 YFSETQ. The DNA for the CDR3 is TGCGCCAGCAGCTTGATGCCAGGGTTAAATGAGCAGTTCTTC. It translates to CASSLMPGLNEQFF.

This chain links TRBV18 with TRBJ1-1; D is perhaps TRBD1 (5 bases). Germline CDR1 is KGHSH and CDR2 is LQKENI. There are 16 residues in the CDR3. The V gene lost 0 bases and the J gene lost 11 bases, with 22 bases spanning the gap. The CDR3 loop is CASSPPVRGESVNAFF. The CDR3 DNA is TGTGCCAGCTCACCACCGGTAAGGGGCGAGAGTGTGAATGCTTTCTTT.

The V gene is TRBV2, the J gene TRBJ2-2; D remains unclear. This CDR3 is built from 15 residues. V was clipped by 3 bases and J by 0 bases, with 8 bases between them. Germline V gene data show CDR1 as SNHLY and CDR2 as FYNNEI. The chain's CDR3 is CASSEVHPNTGELFF. The CDR3 DNA follows: TGTGCCAGCAGTGAGGTACACCCGAACACCGGGGAGCTGTTTTTT.

The chain uses TRBV19 and TRBJ2-7, with 9 bases fitting TRBD1. V shed 4 bases and J 5 bases; nucleotides not matched to a gene: 6. Germline V CDR1 and CDR2: LNHDA, SQIVND (reference sequence). The CDR3 extends over 14 amino acids. The CDR3 DNA sequence: TGTGCCAGTAGTACTGGGACAGGGTATAACGAGCAGTACTTC. Its translation is CASSTGTGYNEQYF.

The chain uses TRBV30 and TRBJ2-7; 7 bases fit TRBD1. CDR1 is GTSNPN and CDR2 is SVGIG in the germline V gene (reference sequence). This CDR3 region has 12 residues. The V gene end was trimmed by 2 bases and the J gene end by 5 bases; junction bases not matched to a gene: 3. As DNA, the CDR3 is TGTGCCTGGAGTATGACAGGGAACGAGCAGTACTTC. The encoded protein is CAWSMTGNEQYF.

The chain uses TRBV29-1 and TRBJ1-2; D remains unclear. Per germline, CDR1 SQVTM and CDR2 ANQGSEA. The CDR3 runs 13 residues. With 5 bases removed from V and 2 bases from J, the gap between germline ends came to 12 bases. CDR3 bases: TGCAGCGTTAGAACGGAGCCAAACTATGGCTACACCTTC. Its protein product is CSVRTEPNYGYTF.

V and J are TRBV6-6 and TRBJ1-1; a possible D gene is TRBD1 (5 bases). The CDR3 spans 14 residues. V lost 6 bases to trimming and J lost 1 base, with 12 bases between them. CDR1 MNHNY and CDR2 SVGAGI come from the germline V gene (reference sequence). CDR3 loop: CASRPGMENTEAFF. CDR3 nucleotide sequence: TGTGCCAGCAGACCAGGGATGGAGAACACTGAAGCTTTCTTT.

The chain uses TRBV5-1 and TRBJ2-7; the D is unclear. The V gene lost 2 bases and the J gene lost 2 bases, with 5 bases spanning the gap. The CDR3 runs to 12 residues. Germline-derived CDR1 and CDR2 are SGHRS and YFSETQ. CDR3 amino acids: CASSFRAYEQYF. CDR3 DNA sequence: TGCGCCAGCAGCTTCCGGGCCTACGAGCAGTACTTC.

The CDR3 region has the DNA TGTGCCAGCAGTTCGACACCTAACTATGGCTACACCTTC. This codes for CASSSTPNYGYTF. The chain recombines TRBV2 with TRBJ1-2; no definite D call. The germline V gene encodes CDR1 SNHLY and CDR2 FYNNEI. Trimming stripped 5 bases from V and 0 bases from J, with 7 bases between. This CDR3 spans 13 amino acids.

This CDR3 is CASSAPQGATYEQYF. CDR3 nucleotides: TGTGCCAGCAGCGCCCCCCAGGGCGCGACCTACGAGCAGTACTTC. This chain joins TRBV11-2 and TRBJ2-7; possible D gene TRBD1, 5 bases. V shed 5 bases and J shed 2 bases, with 16 bases lying between them. Germline CDR1 is SGHAT and CDR2 is FQNNGV. This CDR3 contains 15 residues.

The V gene is TRBV7-3, the J gene TRBJ1-1; perhaps TRBD1 as D (6 bases). The ends were cut back, 4 bases at V and 5 bases at J, with 11 bases in the middle. Germline values: CDR1 SGHTA, CDR2 FQGTGA. The CDR3 has 13 amino acids. The CDR3 is CASSSFTGTEAFF. As DNA, the CDR3 is TGTGCCAGCAGCTCCTTCACAGGGACTGAAGCTTTCTTT.

This clone was counted between two and nine times. The chain recombines TRBV30 with TRBJ2-5; a weak D match, TRBD2 (5 bases). The CDR3 is 15 residues long. Germline V gene sequence: CDR1 GTSNPN, CDR2 SVGIG (reference sequence). The V end was cut by 0 bases, the J end by 0 bases, with 11 bases between. The CDR3 nucleotides are TGTGCCTGGAGTGTACTTGTAGCGTACCAAGAGACCCAGTACTTC. It yields the protein CAWSVLVAYQETQYF. Full variable domain (remainder filled in from reference TRBV30 and TRBJ2-5): SQTIHQWPATLVQPVGSPLSLECTVEGTSNPNLYWYRQAAGRGLQLLFYSVGIGQISSEVPQNLSASRPQDRQFILSSKKLLLSDSGFYLCAWSVLVAYQETQYFGPGTRLLVL.

The chain uses TRBV28 and TRBJ2-1; the match to TRBD2 covers 12 bases. J was trimmed by 3 bases and V by 6 bases; bases with no gene match: 6. The CDR3 is 16 residues long. Looked up from germline, CDR1 is MDHEN and CDR2 is SYDVKM. The CDR3 protein is CASSPPSGRVYNEQFF. CDR3 in DNA: TGTGCCAGCAGCCCCCCTAGCGGGAGGGTCTACAATGAGCAGTTCTTC.

V gene TRBV5-1 combines with J gene TRBJ1-1; tentative D call: TRBD1 (6 bases). The CDR3 has 16 amino acids. Germline V gives CDR1 SGHRS, CDR2 YFSETQ. V lost 4 bases and J lost 1, with 17 bases in between. As DNA, the CDR3 is TGCGCCAGCAGCCTCCCCATACAGGGTCGGAACACTGAAGCTTTCTTT. It encodes CASSLPIQGRNTEAFF.

The chain has TRBV5-1 and TRBJ2-7; 7 bases map to TRBD1. The CDR3 sequence is 14 residues long. Losses at the gene ends were 0 bases for V and 6 bases for J; bases not matched to a gene: 6. Germline V gene lookup returns CDR1 SGHRS and CDR2 YFSETQ. Here the CDR3 DNA reads TGCGCCAGCAGCTTGGAAGGGGGCTTTGGCGAGCAGTACTTC. It specifies CASSLEGGFGEQYF.

The chain recombines TRBV30 with TRBJ2-3; 8 bases match TRBD2. CDR1 is GTSNPN and CDR2 is SVGIG in the germline V gene (reference sequence). Trimming took 1 base from V and 0 from J; bases not matched to a gene: 12. The CDR3 loop spans 18 amino acids. CDR3 in amino acids: CAWSGVAGLTTSTDTQYF. Here the CDR3 DNA reads TGTGCCTGGAGTGGGGTAGCGGGGCTTACTACTAGCACAGATACGCAGTATTTT.

The V and J genes are TRBV19 and TRBJ2-1, with 7 nucleotides matching TRBD2. CDR1 is LNHDA, CDR2 SQIVND, per germline (reference sequence). Unmatched junction bases numbered 10, after V lost 4 bases and J lost 4 bases. CDR3 length: 16 residues. CDR3 nucleotides: TGTGCCAGTAGTAAAAACGGGGTGGGAGGGTACAATGAGCAGTTCTTC. Protein: CASSKNGVGGYNEQFF.

The V and J genes are TRBV19 and TRBJ1-2, with D perhaps matching TRBD1 (6 bases). Trimming removed 4 bases at V and 8 bases at J, with 23 bases between. The CDR3 covers 16 residues. Germline loops: CDR1 LNHDA, CDR2 SQIVND (reference sequence). DNA of the CDR3: TGTGCCAGTAGTAACGAAAAGGGGGATTCGAGGTTCGGCTACACCTTC. It translates to CASSNEKGDSRFGYTF.

The V call is TRBV6-5, the J call TRBJ2-3; 8 nucleotides line up with TRBD2. The CDR3 sequence is 14 residues long. The V segment lost 5 bases and the J segment 6 bases; nucleotides outside the gene matches: 7. CDR1 and CDR2 (germline): MNHEY, SVGAGI. CDR3 DNA: TGTGCCAGCAGTCCTTCGGGAGGGCCCGATACGCAGTATTTT. Translation: CASSPSGGPDTQYF.

J is TRBJ2-7 and V is TRBV5-1; 10 bases fit TRBD1. V trimming: 0 bases; J trimming: 3 bases; junction bases outside the gene matches: 3. The CDR3 runs 15 residues. Germline values: CDR1 SGHRS, CDR2 YFSETQ. CDR3 DNA sequence: TGCGCCAGCAGCTTGGGGACAGGGGGTCGCTACGAGCAGTACTTC. Its protein is CASSLGTGGRYEQYF.

V usage is TRBV6-6 and J usage is TRBJ2-7; weak D call: TRBD1 (5 bases). Per the germline V gene, CDR1 is MNHNY and CDR2 is SVGAGI (reference sequence). V lost 6 bases and J 6 bases, leaving 18 bases between the germline ends. This CDR3 is built from 14 residues. In nucleotides, the CDR3 is TGTGCCAGCAGCCAAGACAGAGCCCTCGGCGAGCAGTACTTC. Its protein is CASSQDRALGEQYF.

The chain employs TRBV4-2 and TRBJ1-3; 7 bases map to TRBD1. The CDR3 has 16 residues. Trimming removed 0 bases from V and 2 bases from J; junction bases left unmatched: 4. Germline V gene lookup returns CDR1 LGHNA and CDR2 YNFKEQ. The chain's CDR3 is CASSQDAGQAGNTIYF. DNA for the CDR3: TGTGCCAGCAGCCAAGACGCAGGACAGGCTGGAAACACCATATATTTT.